This TCR beta chain was sequenced for a study of cytomegalovirus exposure and HLA in healthy donors. Whole-study findings and limits: In an earlier analysis, productive rearrangement rates for most beta V segments clustered near 87% or 30%. Among TCR beta chains of equal frequency, HLA-associated ones were more clonally expanded in a later analysis. A later analysis linked a missense variant in DCLRE1C to the trimming of TCR beta V and J genes.

Despite likely unrecorded immune exposures, the donors were nominally healthy at the time of sampling. The PCR used 60 Vbeta and 13 Jbeta primers. Sequencing was performed with immunoSEQ multiplex PCR; in TCRdb, only in-frame clones are kept and a portion is missing. The sample records around 53,000 clones, roughly four fifths being singletons. Trimming took 1 base from V and 5 from J; bases not matched to a gene: 6. Germline V gives CDR1 LNHDA, CDR2 SQIVND (reference sequence). The CDR3 runs to 15 residues. On this clone: Its antigen is unknown.

The gene calls are TRBV19 and TRBJ2-7; 9 bases are shared with TRBD1. Sequenced: PBMCs. The source of this sequence is a man aged 45-65 years in good health and CMV-seronegative. CDR3 residues: CASSIAGQGVNEQYF. In nucleotides, the CDR3 is TGTGCCAGTAGTATAGCGGGACAGGGCGTCAACGAGCAGTACTTC.